This TCR beta chain comes out of a study of cytomegalovirus exposure and HLA in healthy donors. Looked up from germline, CDR1 is PRHDT and CDR2 is FYEKMQ (reference sequence). V lost 2 bases, J lost 4 bases, and 8 bases stayed unmatched. This CDR3 contains 15 residues. Researchers ran the PCR with 60 Vbeta and 13 Jbeta primers. The method was immunoSEQ multiplex PCR; TCRdb's version includes in-frame clones alone and lacks a portion of them. Found here are 150,000 or so clones, 70% to 80% of them singletons; the top ten hold 7.7%. Sequencing input: PBMCs. The chain joins TRBV13 to TRBJ2-7, with TRBD1 matching over 7 bases. The TCR sequence derives from a man aged 25 to 45 in good health and CMV-seropositive. CDR3 DNA: TGTGCCAGCAGCTTATACGGCAGGGGGAGATACGAGCAGTACTTC. Translated, it gives CASSLYGRGRYEQYF.